The 12 T cell receptor beta chains listed next were all sequenced from one sample in a study of blood T cells in healthy people across ages. For the second PCR, which ran for roughly 6 to 11 cycles, a sample-barcoded 5' primer and a J-beta primer mix were used. TCRdb ran MiXCR on the 5' RACE reads and lists one entry per CDR3 protein. The sample records around 780,000 distinct CDR3 sequences, about 56% being singletons. Material for sequencing was blood. The receptors were gathered from a middle-aged man in good health.

The chain links TRBV27 to TRBJ1-1; D may be TRBD1 (5 bases). Trimming pared 1 base from V and 5 bases from J, leaving 14 bases between. Germline values: CDR1 MNHEY, CDR2 SMNVEV (reference sequence). This CDR3 contains 15 residues. The CDR3: CASSLLGEGWTEAFF. The DNA for the CDR3 is TGTGCCAGCAGTTTATTAGGGGAGGGGTGGACTGAAGCTTTCTTT.

Written as DNA, the CDR3 is TGTGCCAGCAGCATAAAGCCTCCGGGACTAGCGGGAGGCAATGAGCAGTTCTTC. It codes for CASSIKPPGLAGGNEQFF. The chain couples TRBV14 to TRBJ2-1, with 15 bases matching TRBD2. The J segment lost 6 bases and the V segment lost 5 bases, leaving 11 bases of the junction unmatched. CDR1 and CDR2 (germline): SGHDN, FVKESK. This CDR3 has 18 amino acids.

Judged by abundance, this clonotype is medium-sized (0.01 to 0.1%). At one end the junction does not follow the germline gene, possibly because of a read error. The chain recombines TRBV5-1 with TRBJ2-7; no definite D call. This CDR3 region has 14 residues. CDR1 and CDR2 (germline): SGHRS, YFSETQ. The CDR3 DNA reads as TGTGCCAGCAGCTTAGTCGGAAGCTCCTACGAGCAGTACTTC. Protein sequence: CASSLVGSSYEQYF.

This clonotype came up a few times. V usage is TRBV27 and J usage is TRBJ2-5; D gene ambiguous. Per germline, CDR1 MNHEY and CDR2 SMNVEV (reference sequence). The V gene lost 8 bases and the J gene lost 5 bases, with 9 bases spanning the gap. The CDR3 loop spans 11 amino acids. The DNA of the CDR3 is TGTGCCAGCCCCCCGGGTGAGACCCAGTACTTC. It yields the protein CASPPGETQYF.

A few counts support this clonotype. The genes are TRBV28 and TRBJ2-5; TRBD2 matches 7 bases. In germline, CDR1 is MDHEN, CDR2 SYDVKM. Losses at the gene ends were 4 bases for V and 4 bases for J; bases not matched to a gene: 12. This CDR3 comprises 16 residues. This CDR3 reads CASSSPDWGGRETQYF. Written as DNA, the CDR3 is TGTGCCAGCAGTTCCCCAGACTGGGGGGGGAGAGAGACCCAGTACTTC. Combining the CDR3 with reference TRBV28 and TRBJ2-5 gives the whole variable domain DVKVTQSSRYLVKRTGEKVFLECVQDMDHENMFWYRQDPGLGLRLIYFSYDVKMKEKGDIPEGYSVSREKKERFSLILESASTNQTSMYLCASSSPDWGGRETQYFGPGTRLLVL.

This clonotype was found a few times. This chain uses TRBV27 with TRBJ2-7; 7 bases fit TRBD1. CDR3 size: 13 residues. Germline V CDR1 and CDR2: MNHEY, SMNVEV (reference sequence). Unmatched junction bases numbered 5, after V lost 6 bases and J lost 3 bases. CDR3 in DNA: TGTGCCAGCAGACCGGGGACAGTCTACGAGCAGTACTTC. Protein sequence: CASRPGTVYEQYF.

The chain recombines TRBV7-9 with TRBJ1-1, with D hard to call. Trimming removed 1 base from V and 1 base from J, with 19 bases in between. This CDR3 has 18 amino acids. Germline assignment: CDR1 SEHNR and CDR2 FQNEAQ (reference sequence). The CDR3 DNA reads TGTGCCAGCAGCTTAGATGGTGTAGAGGGAATTAGGAACACTGAAGCTTTCTTT. Its translation is CASSLDGVEGIRNTEAFF.

The DNA for the CDR3 is TGTGCCAGCAGCACCCGTACGGGACTAGGAGGGAAGGAGACCCAGTACTTC. Its protein product is CASSTRTGLGGKETQYF. V gene TRBV9 combines with J gene TRBJ2-7, with 8 nucleotides matching TRBD2. The tail of the sequence fits TRBJ2-5 better, so the J call may be wrong. Germline V gives CDR1 SGDLS, CDR2 YYNGEE. The CDR3 covers 17 residues.

This clonotype was detected many times. The chain combines TRBV9 with TRBJ2-2, with a possible D match to TRBD2 (7 bases). Germline assignment: CDR1 SGDLS and CDR2 YYNGEE. The CDR3 extends over 15 amino acids. Deletions cut 3 bases from V and 5 bases from J, with 14 bases between. The CDR3 region is CASSAGGLPTGELFF. CDR3 nucleotides: TGTGCCAGCAGCGCGGGGGGCCTCCCTACCGGGGAGCTGTTTTTT.

The genes are TRBV12-3 or TRBV12-4 and TRBJ2-1; D call uncertain. The CDR3 contains 13 residues. V lost 6 bases and J lost 12, with 18 bases in between. The CDR3 sequence is CASSPGFSVPQFF. The DNA for the CDR3 is TGTGCCAGCAGCCCGGGTTTTTCGGTACCGCAGTTCTTC.

The CDR3 DNA follows: TGTGCCAGCAGAGGACAGGGGGCTAACTATGGCTACACCTTC. This encodes CASRGQGANYGYTF. The chain combines TRBV28 with TRBJ1-2; 10 nucleotides line up with TRBD1. Losses at the gene ends were 6 bases for V and 0 bases for J; bases not matched to a gene: 1. This CDR3 spans 14 amino acids. Germline lookup yields CDR1 MDHEN and CDR2 SYDVKM.

This clonotype has only one observation. An end of the junction differs from the germline gene, which may be a read error. The J gene is TRBJ1-1, the V gene TRBV10-3, with 7 bases fitting TRBD1. The CDR3 covers 11 residues. Germline values: CDR1 ENHRY, CDR2 SYGVKD. CDR3 sequence (DNA): TGTGCCATCGGGACAGACACTGAAGTTTTCTTT. This codes for CAIGTDTEVFF.